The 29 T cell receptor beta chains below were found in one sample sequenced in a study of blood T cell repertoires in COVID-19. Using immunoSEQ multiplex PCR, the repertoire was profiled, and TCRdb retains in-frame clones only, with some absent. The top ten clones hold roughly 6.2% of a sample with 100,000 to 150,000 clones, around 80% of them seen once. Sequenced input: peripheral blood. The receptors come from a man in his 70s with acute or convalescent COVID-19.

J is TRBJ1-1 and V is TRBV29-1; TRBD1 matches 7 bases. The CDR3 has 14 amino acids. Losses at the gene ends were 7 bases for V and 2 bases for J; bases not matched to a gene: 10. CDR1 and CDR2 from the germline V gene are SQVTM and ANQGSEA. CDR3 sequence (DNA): TGCAGCGCCGGGCGGGCAGGGGGAAACACTGAAGCTTTCTTT. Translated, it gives CSAGRAGGNTEAFF.

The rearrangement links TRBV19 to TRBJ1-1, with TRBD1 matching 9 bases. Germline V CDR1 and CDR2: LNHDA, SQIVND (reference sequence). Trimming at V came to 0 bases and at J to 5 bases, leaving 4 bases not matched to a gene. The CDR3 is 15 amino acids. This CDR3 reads CASSIEGTGRTEAFF. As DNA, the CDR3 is TGTGCCAGTAGTATAGAGGGGACAGGGAGGACTGAAGCTTTCTTT.

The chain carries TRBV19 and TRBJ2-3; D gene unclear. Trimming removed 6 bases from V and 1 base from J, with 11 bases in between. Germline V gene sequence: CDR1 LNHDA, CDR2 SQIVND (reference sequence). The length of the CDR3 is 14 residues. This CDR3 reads CASRGSAGTDTQYF. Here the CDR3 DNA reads TGTGCCAGTAGGGGTTCGGCGGGCACAGATACGCAGTATTTT.

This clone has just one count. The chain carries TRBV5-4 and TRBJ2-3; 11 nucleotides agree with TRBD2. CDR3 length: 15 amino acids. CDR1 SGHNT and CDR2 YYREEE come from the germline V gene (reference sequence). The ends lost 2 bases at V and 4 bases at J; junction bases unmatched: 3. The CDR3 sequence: CASSFSGGGSDTQYF. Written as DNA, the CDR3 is TGTGCCAGCAGCTTTAGCGGGGGGGGGTCAGATACGCAGTATTTT. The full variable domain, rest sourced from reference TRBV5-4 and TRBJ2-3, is ETGVTQSPTHLIKTRGQQVTLRCSSQSGHNTVSWYQQALGQGPQFIFQYYREEENGRGNFPPRFSGLQFPNYSSELNVNALELDDSALYLCASSFSGGGSDTQYFGPGTRLTVL.

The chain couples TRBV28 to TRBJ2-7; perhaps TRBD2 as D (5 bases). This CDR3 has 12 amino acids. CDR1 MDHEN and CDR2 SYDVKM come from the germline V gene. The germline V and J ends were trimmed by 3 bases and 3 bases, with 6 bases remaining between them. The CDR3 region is CASSFTSYEQYF. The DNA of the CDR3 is TGTGCCAGCAGTTTTACTAGCTACGAGCAGTACTTC.

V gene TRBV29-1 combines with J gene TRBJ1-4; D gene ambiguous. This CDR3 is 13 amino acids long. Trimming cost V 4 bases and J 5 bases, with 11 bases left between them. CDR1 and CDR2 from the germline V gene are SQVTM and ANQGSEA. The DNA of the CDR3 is TGCAGCGTTGGGGAGCCGATGAATGAAAAACTGTTTTTT. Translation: CSVGEPMNEKLFF.

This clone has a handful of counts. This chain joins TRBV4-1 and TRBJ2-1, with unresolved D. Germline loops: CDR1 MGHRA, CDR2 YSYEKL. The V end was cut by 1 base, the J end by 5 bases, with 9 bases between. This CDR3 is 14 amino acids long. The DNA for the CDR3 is TGCGCCAGCAGCCAAGCCCGGGTAAACAATGAGCAGTTCTTC. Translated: CASSQARVNNEQFF.

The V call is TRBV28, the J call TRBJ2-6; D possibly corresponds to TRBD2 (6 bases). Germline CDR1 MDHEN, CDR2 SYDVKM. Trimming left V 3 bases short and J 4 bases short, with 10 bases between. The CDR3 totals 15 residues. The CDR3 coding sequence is TGTGCCAGCAGTTTGCGGGGTGCAGGGGCCAACGTCCTGACTTTC. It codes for CASSLRGAGANVLTF. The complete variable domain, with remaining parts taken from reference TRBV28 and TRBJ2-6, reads DVKVTQSSRYLVKRTGEKVFLECVQDMDHENMFWYRQDPGLGLRLIYFSYDVKMKEKGDIPEGYSVSREKKERFSLILESASTNQTSMYLCASSLRGAGANVLTFGAGSRLTVL.

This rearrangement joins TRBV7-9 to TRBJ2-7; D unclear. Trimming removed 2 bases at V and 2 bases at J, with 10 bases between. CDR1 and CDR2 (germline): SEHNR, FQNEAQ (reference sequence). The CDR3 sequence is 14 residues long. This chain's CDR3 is CASSLNSFTYEQYF. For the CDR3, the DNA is TGTGCCAGCAGCTTAAACAGTTTCACCTACGAGCAGTACTTC.

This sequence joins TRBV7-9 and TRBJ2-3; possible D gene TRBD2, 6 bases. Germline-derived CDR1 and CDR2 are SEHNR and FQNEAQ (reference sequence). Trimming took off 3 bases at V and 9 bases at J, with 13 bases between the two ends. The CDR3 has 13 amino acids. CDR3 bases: TGTGCCAGCAGCTTGTACTTCCGGGGGACGCAGTATTTT. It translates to CASSLYFRGTQYF. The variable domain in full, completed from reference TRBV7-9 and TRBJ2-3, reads DTGVSQNPRHKITKRGQNVTFRCDPISEHNRLYWYRQTLGQGPEFLTYFQNEAQLEKSRLLSDRFSAERPKGSFSTLEIQRTEQGDSAMYLCASSLYFRGTQYFGPGTRLTVL.

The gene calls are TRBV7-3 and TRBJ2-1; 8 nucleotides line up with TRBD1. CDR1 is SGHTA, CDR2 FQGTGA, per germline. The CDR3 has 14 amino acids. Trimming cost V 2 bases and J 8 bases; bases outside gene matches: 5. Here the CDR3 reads CASSLGTGIDEQFF. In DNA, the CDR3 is TGTGCCAGCAGCTTAGGGACAGGAATCGATGAGCAGTTCTTC.

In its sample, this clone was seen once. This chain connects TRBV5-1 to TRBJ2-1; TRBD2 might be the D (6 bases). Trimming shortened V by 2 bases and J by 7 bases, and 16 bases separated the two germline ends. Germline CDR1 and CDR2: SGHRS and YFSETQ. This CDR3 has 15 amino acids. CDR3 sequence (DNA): TGCGCCAGCAGCTTCCTAGCGAACGTTCGTAATGAGCAGTTCTTC. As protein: CASSFLANVRNEQFF.

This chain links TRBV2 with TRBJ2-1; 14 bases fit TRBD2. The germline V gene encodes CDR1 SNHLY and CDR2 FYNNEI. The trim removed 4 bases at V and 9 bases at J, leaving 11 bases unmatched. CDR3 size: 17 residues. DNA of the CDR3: TGTGCCAGCAGTGCAACCTCGGGACTAGCGGGAGAGGGTGAGCAGTTCTTC. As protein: CASSATSGLAGEGEQFF.

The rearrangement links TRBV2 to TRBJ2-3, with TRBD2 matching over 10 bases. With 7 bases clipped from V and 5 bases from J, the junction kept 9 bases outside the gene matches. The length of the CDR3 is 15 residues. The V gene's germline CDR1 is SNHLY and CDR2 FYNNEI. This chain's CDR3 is CASTPRAGGGDTQYF. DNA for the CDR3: TGTGCCAGCACCCCCCGAGCGGGAGGGGGAGATACGCAGTATTTT.

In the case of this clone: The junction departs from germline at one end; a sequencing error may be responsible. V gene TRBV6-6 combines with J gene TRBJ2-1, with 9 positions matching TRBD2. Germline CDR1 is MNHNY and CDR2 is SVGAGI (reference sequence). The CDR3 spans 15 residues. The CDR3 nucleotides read TGTGCCAGCAGTTACGGGACTAGCACTGAAAATGGGCAGTTCTTC. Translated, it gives CASSYGTSTENGQFF.

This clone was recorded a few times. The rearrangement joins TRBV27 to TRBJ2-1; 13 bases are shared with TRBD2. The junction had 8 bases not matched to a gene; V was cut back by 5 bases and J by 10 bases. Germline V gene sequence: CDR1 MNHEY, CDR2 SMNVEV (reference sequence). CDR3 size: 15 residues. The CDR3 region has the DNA TGTGCCAGCAGTATAAGGACTAGCGGGAGAGTCGAGCAGTTCTTC. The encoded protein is CASSIRTSGRVEQFF.

In nucleotides, the CDR3 is TGTGCCAGCAGCCATACTAGCGGGATCACCTACGAGCAGTACTTC. This translates into CASSHTSGITYEQYF. The chain is built from TRBV7-2 and TRBJ2-7, with 10 positions matching TRBD2. Trimming took 5 bases from V and 2 from J; bases not matched to a gene: 6. The CDR3 length is 15 residues. CDR1 and CDR2 (germline): SGHTA, FQGNSA.

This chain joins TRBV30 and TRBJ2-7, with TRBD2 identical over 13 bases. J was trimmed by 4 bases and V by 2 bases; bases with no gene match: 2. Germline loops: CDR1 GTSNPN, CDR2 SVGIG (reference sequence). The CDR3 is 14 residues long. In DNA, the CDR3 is TGTGCCTGGAGTTGGACTAGCGGGGGTTACGAGCAGTACTTC. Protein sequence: CAWSWTSGGYEQYF.

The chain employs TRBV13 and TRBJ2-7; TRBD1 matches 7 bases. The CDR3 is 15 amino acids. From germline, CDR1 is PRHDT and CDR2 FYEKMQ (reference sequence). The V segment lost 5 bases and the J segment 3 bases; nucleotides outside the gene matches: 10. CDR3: CASSAGQGVLYEQYF. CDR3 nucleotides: TGTGCCAGCAGCGCAGGGCAGGGGGTTCTCTACGAGCAGTACTTC. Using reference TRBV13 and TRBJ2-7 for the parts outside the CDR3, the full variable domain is AAGVIQSPRHLIKEKRETATLKCYPIPRHDTVYWYQQGPGQDPQFLISFYEKMQSDKGSIPDRFSAQQFSDYHSELNMSSLELGDSALYFCASSAGQGVLYEQYFGPGTRLTVT.

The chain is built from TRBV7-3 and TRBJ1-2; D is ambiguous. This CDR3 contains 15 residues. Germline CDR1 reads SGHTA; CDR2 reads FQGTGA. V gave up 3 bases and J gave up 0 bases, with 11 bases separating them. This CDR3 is CASSFGPSANYGYTF. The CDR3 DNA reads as TGTGCCAGCAGCTTTGGGCCCTCAGCTAACTATGGCTACACCTTC.

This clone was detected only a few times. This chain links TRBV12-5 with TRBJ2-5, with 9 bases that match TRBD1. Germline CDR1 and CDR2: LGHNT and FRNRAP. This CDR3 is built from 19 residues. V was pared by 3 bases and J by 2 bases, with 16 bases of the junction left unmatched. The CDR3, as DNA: TGTGCTAGTGGTTTAGACGCCGGGACAGGGATTTGGGGGCAAGAGACCCAGTACTTC. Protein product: CASGLDAGTGIWGQETQYF. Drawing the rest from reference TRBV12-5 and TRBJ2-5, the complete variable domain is DARVTQTPRHKVTEMGQEVTMRCQPILGHNTVFWYRQTMMQGLELLAYFRNRAPLDDSGMPKDRFSAEMPDATLATLKIQPSEPRDSAVYFCASGLDAGTGIWGQETQYFGPGTRLLVL.

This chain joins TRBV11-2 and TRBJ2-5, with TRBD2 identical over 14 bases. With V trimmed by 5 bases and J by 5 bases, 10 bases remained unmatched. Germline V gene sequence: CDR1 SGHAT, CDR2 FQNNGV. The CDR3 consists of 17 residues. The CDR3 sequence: CASSLGTSGRGMETQYF. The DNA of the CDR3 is TGTGCCAGCAGCCTCGGGACTAGCGGGAGAGGGATGGAGACCCAGTACTTC.

The CDR3 DNA sequence: TGTGCCAGCAGCTTGGACTGGGCATCGACTGAAGCTTTCTTT. Translating it yields CASSLDWASTEAFF. The chain couples TRBV5-5 to TRBJ1-1, with D uncertain. Germline values: CDR1 SGHKS, CDR2 YYEKEE (reference sequence). The CDR3 extends over 14 amino acids. V was trimmed by 0 bases and J by 5 bases, leaving 11 bases between them. The variable domain in full, completed from reference TRBV5-5 and TRBJ1-1, reads DAGVTQSPTHLIKTRGQQVTLRCSPISGHKSVSWYQQVLGQGPQFIFQYYEKEERGRGNFPDRFSARQFPNYSSELNVNALLLGDSALYLCASSLDWASTEAFFGQGTRLTVV.

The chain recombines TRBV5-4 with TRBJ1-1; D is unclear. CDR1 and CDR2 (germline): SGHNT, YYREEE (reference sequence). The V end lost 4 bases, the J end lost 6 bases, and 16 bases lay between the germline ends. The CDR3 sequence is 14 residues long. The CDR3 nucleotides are TGTGCCAGCAGCCCAGAGGGAGGAGGGCCTGAAGCTTTCTTT. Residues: CASSPEGGGPEAFF.

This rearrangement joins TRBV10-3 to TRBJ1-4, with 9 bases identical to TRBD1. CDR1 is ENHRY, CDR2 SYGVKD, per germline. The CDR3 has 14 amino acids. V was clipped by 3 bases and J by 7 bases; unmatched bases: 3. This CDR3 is CAISDPGQGEKLFF. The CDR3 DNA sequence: TGTGCCATCAGTGACCCGGGACAGGGTGAAAAACTGTTTTTT.

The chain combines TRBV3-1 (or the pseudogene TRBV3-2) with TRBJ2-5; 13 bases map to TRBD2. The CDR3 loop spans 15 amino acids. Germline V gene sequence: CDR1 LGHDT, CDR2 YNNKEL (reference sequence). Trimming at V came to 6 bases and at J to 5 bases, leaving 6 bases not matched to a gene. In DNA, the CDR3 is TGTGCCAGCAGACGGACTAGCGGGGGAGAGGAGACCCAGTACTTC. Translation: CASRRTSGGEETQYF.

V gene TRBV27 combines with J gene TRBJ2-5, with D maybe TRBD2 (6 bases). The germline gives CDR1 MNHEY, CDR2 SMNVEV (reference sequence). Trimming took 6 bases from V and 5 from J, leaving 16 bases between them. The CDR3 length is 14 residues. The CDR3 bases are TGTGCCAGCAGACGGGACTCCAGCAGGGAGACCCAGTACTTC. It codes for CASRRDSSRETQYF.

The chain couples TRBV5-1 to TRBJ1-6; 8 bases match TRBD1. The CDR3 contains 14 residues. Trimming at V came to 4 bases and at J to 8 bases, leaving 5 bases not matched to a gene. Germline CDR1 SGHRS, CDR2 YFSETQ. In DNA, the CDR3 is TGCGCCAGCAGCCTAACAGGGGGTGATTCACCCCTCCACTTT. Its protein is CASSLTGGDSPLHF.

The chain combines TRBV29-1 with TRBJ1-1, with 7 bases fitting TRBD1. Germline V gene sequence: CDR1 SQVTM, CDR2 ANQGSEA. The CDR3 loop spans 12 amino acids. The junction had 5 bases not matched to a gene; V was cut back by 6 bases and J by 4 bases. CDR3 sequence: CSVKPGGTEAFF. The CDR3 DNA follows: TGCAGCGTGAAGCCAGGGGGCACTGAAGCTTTCTTT.